This T cell receptor beta chain was captured in a study of blood T cell repertoires in COVID-19. Study-wide background: COVID-19 samples collected from the United States, Italy and Spain covered acute and convalescent phases. Nucleic acid was either cDNA or gDNA, and it came from T cells, B-cell-depleted T cells, or PBMCs.

Authors' analysis steps: From reference gene primer amplification, estimates of nucleated cell counts were derived. Data came from immunoSEQ multiplex PCR; TCRdb stores just in-frame clones and leaves some out. That table gives V, J and clone size, and the DNA gave D and trimming. This table holds around 50,000 clones, around 86% found once. There are 13 residues in the CDR3. The germline gives CDR1 SGDLS, CDR2 YYNGEE. Germline trimming cut 3 bases from V and 6 bases from J; bases unmatched to any gene: 3. This rearrangement joins TRBV9 to TRBJ2-5; TRBD2 agrees at 9 bases. Input material: peripheral blood. This sequence originates from a woman aged 80 or older with acute or convalescent COVID-19. CDR3 bases: TGTGCCAGCAGCGCCGGACTAGCGCAGACCCAGTACTTC. This sequence encodes CASSAGLAQTQYF.